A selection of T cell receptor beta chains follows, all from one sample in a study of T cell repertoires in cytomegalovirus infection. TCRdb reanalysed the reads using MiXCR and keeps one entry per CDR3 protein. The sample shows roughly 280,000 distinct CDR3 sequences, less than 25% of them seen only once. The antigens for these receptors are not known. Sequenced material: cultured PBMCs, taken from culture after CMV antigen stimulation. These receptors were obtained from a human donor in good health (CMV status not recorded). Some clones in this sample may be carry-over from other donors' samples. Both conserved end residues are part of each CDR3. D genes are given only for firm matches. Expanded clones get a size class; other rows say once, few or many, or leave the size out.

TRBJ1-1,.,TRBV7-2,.,CATNSVQVETEAFF,TGTGCCACCAACAGTGTTCAGGTAGAGACTGAAGCTTTCTTT
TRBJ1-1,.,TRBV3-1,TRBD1,CASSQGASGTEAFF,TGTGCCAGCAGTCAGGGGGCCTCGGGGACTGAAGCTTTCTTT
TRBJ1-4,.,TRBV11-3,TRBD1,CASSRTGGEKLFF,TGTGCCAGCAGCAGGACAGGGGGTGAAAAACTGTTTTTT
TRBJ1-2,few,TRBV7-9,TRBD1,CASSARDRGTYGYTF,TGTGCCAGCAGCGCACGGGACAGGGGAACCTATGGCTACACCTTC
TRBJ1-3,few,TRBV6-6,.,CASSYSTPKSDTIYF,TGTGCCAGCAGTTACTCGACTCCCAAATCGGACACCATATATTTT
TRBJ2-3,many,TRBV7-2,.,CASSLVSGGTDTQYF,TGTGCCAGCAGCTTAGTTAGCGGAGGCACAGATACGCAGTATTTT
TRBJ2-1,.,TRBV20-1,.,CSSLSRRTLPGDEQFF,TGCAGTAGCCTTAGTCGCCGGACTTTACCTGGGGATGAGCAGTTCTTC
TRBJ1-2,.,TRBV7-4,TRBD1,CASSSPTGGNYGYTF,TGTGCCAGCAGCTCGCCGACAGGGGGGAACTATGGCTACACCTTC
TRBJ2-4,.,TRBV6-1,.,CATKGNGDIQYF,TGTGCCACAAAGGGGAATGGGGACATTCAGTACTTC
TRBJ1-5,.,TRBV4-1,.,CASSQVVGGTQPQHF,TGCGCCAGCAGCCAAGTTGTGGGGGGCACTCAGCCCCAGCATTTT
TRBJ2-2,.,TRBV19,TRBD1,CASSPITGTVYSGELFF,TGTGCCAGTAGTCCTATAACCGGGACAGTCTACAGCGGGGAGCTGTTTTTT
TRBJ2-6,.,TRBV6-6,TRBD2,CASSSGGLAGGPNPTSGANVLTF,TGTGCCAGCAGTTCGGGCGGGCTAGCGGGAGGGCCTAACCCGACCTCTGGGGCCAACGTCCTGACTTTC
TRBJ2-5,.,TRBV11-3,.,CASSPLSRSGGLETQYF,TGTGCCAGCAGCCCCCTTTCTAGGAGCGGAGGATTAGAGACCCAGTACTTC
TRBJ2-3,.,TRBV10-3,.,CAISGRSTDTQYF,TGTGCCATCAGCGGACGGAGCACAGATACGCAGTATTTT
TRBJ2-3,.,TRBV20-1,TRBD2,CSARIAGVTDTQYF,TGCAGTGCTAGAATAGCGGGAGTAACAGATACGCAGTATTTT
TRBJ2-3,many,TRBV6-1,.,CASSELDTQYF,TGTGCCAGCAGTGAATTAGATACGCAGTATTTT
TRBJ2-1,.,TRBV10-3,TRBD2,CAISAGRGSYNEQFF,TGTGCCATCAGTGCCGGGAGGGGTTCCTACAATGAGCAGTTCTTC
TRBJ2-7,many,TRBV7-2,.,CASSPRSGEQYF,TGTGCCAGCAGCCCGAGGTCCGGCGAGCAGTACTTC
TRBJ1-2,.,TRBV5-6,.,CASSFGRGRDGYTF,TGTGCCAGCAGCTTTGGCAGGGGACGTGATGGCTACACCTTC
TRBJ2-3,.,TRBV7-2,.,CASSLAEGTDTQYF,TGTGCCAGCAGCTTAGCCGAAGGCACAGATACGCAGTATTTT
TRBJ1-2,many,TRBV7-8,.,CASSLDTGTHYGYTF,TGTGCCAGCAGCTTAGACACCGGGACACACTATGGCTACACCTTC
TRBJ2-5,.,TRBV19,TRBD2,CASSILAGDRWETQYF,TGTGCCAGTAGTATTTTAGCGGGAGATCGGTGGGAGACCCAGTACTTC
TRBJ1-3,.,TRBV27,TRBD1,CASSLYAGQGAKGNTIYF,TGTGCCAGCAGTTTATACGCGGGGCAGGGGGCGAAAGGAAACACCATATATTTT
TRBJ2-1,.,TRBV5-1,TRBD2,CASSLGTGLAGVNEQFF,TGCGCCAGCAGCTTGGGGACGGGACTAGCGGGAGTAAATGAGCAGTTCTTC
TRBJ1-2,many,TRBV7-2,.,CASSWGSLGYGYTF,TGTGCCAGCTCGTGGGGGTCTCTGGGCTATGGCTACACCTTC